The T cell receptor (beta chain) described here comes from a study of T cells in Graves' hyperthyroidism and ophthalmopathy. Findings of the study overall: Researchers report that a 13 V-J model separated ophthalmopathy from stable hyperthyroidism.

This clonotype appeared many times. Its matching antigen is unknown. TCR beta CDR3 region amplification was performed from RNA transcripts. The HTBI primer set served for first-round RT-PCR of the TCR CDR3. TCRdb itself ran the multiplex PCR reads through MiXCR, one entry per CDR3 protein. Of approximately 400,000 distinct CDR3 sequences listed, about 15% were seen once; the top ten hold roughly 26%. Germline CDR1 reads MDHEN; CDR2 reads SYDVKM. V was clipped by 8 bases and J by 8 bases; unmatched bases: 3. The CDR3 has 12 amino acids. The chain is built from TRBV28 and TRBJ2-1; the match to TRBD1 covers 10 bases. This clonotype originated in a woman under 30 with Graves' hyperthyroidism that later progressed to Graves' ophthalmopathy. The specimen sequenced was blood. The CDR3 DNA is TGTGCCAGCGGGACAGGGGTCTATGAGCAGTTCTTC. It yields the protein CASGTGVYEQFF.